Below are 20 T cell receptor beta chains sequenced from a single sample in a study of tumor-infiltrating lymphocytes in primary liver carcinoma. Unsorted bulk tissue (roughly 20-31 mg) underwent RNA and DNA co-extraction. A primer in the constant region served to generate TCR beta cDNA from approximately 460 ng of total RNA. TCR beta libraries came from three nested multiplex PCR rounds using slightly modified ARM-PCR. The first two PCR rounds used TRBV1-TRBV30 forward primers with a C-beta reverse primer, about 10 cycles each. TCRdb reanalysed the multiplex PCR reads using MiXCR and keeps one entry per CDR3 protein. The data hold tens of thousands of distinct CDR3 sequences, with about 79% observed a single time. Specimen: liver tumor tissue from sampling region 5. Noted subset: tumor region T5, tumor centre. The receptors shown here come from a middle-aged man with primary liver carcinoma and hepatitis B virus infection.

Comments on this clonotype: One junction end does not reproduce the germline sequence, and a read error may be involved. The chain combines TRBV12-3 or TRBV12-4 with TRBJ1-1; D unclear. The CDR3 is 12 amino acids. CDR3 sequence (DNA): TGTGCCAGCAGTCCAAAGAACACTGAAGCCTTCTTT. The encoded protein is CASSPKNTEAFF.

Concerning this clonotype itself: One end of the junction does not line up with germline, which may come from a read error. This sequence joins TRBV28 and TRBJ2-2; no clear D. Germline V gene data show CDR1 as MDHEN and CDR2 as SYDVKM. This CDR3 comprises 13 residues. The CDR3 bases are TGTGCCAGCAGTTTACAGTACACCGTGGAGCTGTTTTTT. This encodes CASSLQYTVELFF.

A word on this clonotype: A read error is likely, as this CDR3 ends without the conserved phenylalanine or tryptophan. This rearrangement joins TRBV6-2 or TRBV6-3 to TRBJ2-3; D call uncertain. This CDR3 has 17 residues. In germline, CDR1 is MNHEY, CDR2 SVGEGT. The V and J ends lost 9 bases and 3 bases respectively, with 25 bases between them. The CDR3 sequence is CASKKAGELTRTDTQYS. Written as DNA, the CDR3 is TGTGCCAGTAAAAAAGCAGGAGAGTTAACGAGGACAGATACGCAGTATTCT.

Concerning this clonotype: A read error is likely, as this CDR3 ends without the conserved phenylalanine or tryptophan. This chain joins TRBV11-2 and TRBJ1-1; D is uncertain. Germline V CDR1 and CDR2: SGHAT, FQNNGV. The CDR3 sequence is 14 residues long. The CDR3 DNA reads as TGTGCTGGCAGCTTAACGGCCTTCGACACTGAAGCTTTCCTT. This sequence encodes CAGSLTAFDTEAFL.

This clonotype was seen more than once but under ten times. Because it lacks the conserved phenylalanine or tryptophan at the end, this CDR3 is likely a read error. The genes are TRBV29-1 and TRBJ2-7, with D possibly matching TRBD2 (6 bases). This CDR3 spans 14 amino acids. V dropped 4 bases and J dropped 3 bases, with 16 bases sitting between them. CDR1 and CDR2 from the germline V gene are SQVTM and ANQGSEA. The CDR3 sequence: CSVVLTGAFYEQYS. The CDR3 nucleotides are TGCAGCGTTGTTCTAACGGGAGCATTCTACGAGCAGTACTCC.

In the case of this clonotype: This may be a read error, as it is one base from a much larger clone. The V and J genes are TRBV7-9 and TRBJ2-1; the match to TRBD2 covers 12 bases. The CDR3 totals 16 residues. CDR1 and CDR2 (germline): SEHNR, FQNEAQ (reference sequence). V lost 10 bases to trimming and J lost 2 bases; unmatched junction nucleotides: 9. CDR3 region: CANSSLAGGPYNEQFF. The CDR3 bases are TGTGCCAACAGTTCCCTAGCGGGAGGGCCCTACAATGAGCAGTTCTTC. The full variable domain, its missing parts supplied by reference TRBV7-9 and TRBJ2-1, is DTGVSQNPRHKITKRGQNVTFRCDPISEHNRLYWYRQTLGQGPEFLTYFQNEAQLEKSRLLSDRFSAERPKGSFSTLEIQRTEQGDSAMYLCANSSLAGGPYNEQFFGPGTRLTVL.

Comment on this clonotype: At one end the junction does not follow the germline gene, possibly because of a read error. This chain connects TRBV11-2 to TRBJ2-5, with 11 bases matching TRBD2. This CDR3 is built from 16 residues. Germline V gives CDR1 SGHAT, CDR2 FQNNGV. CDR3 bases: TGTGCCAGCAGTCAAAGTCCTAGCGGGGGGAAAGAGGCCCAGTACTTC. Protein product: CASSQSPSGGKEAQYF. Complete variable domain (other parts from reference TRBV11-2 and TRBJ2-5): EAGVAQSPRYKIIEKRQSVAFWCNPISGHATLYWYQQILGQGPKLLIQFQNNGVVDDSQLPKDRFSAERLKGVDSTLKIQPAKLEDSAVYLCASSQSPSGGKEAQYFGPGTRLLVL.

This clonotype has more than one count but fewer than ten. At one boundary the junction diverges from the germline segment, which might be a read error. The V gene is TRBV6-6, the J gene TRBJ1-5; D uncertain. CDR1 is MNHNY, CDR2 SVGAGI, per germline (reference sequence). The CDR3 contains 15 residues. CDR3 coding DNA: TGTGCCAACAGTTACTCGTTAGGAGGGTATCAGCCCCAGCAATTT. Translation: CANSYSLGGYQPQQF.

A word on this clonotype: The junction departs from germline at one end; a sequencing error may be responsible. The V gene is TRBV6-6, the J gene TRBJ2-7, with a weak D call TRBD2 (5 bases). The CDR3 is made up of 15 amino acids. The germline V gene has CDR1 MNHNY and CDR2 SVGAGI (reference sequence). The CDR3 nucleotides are TGTGCCAGCAGTCAGGATACCTACGGGAACTACGAGCAATACTTC. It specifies CASSQDTYGNYEQYF.

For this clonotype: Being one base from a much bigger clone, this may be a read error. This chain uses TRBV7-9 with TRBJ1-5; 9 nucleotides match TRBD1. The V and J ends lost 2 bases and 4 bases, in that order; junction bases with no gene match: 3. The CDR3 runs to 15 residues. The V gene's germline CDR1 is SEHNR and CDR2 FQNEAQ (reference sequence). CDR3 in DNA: TGTGCCAGCAGCTTAATGACAGGGGGGAATCAGCCCCAGCATTTT. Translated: CASSLMTGGNQPQHF.

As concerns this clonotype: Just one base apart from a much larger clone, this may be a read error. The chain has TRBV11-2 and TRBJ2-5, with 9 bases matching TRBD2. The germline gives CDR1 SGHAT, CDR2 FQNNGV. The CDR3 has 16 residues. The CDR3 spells CASSYSRGSGRETQNF. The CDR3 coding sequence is TGTGCCAGCAGTTACTCCCGTGGTAGCGGGAGAGAGACCCAGAACTTC.

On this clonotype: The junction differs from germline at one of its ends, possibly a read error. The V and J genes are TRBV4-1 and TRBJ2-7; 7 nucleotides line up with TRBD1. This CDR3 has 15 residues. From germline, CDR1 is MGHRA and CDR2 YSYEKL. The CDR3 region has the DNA TGCGCCAGGAGCCAAGGGATGAGGGGGCCGTGCGAGCAGTACTTC. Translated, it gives CARSQGMRGPCEQYF.

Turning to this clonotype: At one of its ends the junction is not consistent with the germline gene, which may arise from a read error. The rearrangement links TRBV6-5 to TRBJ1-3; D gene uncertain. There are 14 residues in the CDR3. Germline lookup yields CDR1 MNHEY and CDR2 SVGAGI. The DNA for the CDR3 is TGTGTCAGCAGTTATGCACAGAGTGGAAACATCATATATTTT. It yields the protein CVSSYAQSGNIIYF.

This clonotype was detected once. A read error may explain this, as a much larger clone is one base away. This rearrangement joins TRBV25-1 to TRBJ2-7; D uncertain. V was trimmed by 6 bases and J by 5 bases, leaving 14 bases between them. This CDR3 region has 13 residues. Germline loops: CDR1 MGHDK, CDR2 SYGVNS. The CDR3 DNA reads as TGTGCCAGCAGCACTATCGAAGAGGACGAGCAGTACTTC. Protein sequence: CASSTIEEDEQYF.

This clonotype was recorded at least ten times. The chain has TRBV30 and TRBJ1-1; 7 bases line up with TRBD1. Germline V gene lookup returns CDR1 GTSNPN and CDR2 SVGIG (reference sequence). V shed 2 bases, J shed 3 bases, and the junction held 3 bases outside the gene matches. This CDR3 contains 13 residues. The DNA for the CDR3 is TGTGCCTGGAGTCGGCAGGGGGACACTGAAGCTTTCTTT. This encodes CAWSRQGDTEAFF.

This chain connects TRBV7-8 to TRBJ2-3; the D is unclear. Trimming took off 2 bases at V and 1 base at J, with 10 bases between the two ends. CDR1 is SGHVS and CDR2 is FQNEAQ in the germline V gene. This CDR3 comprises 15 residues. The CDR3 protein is CASSLIPGGTDTQYF. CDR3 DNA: TGTGCCAGCAGCTTAATTCCCGGTGGCACAGATACGCAGTATTTT.

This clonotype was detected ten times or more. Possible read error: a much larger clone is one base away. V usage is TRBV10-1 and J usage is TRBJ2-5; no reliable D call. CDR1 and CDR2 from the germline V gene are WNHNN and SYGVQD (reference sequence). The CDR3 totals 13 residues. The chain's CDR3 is CASGDSGTETQYF. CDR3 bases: TGCGCCAGCGGTGATTCGGGTACGGAGACCCAGTACTTC.

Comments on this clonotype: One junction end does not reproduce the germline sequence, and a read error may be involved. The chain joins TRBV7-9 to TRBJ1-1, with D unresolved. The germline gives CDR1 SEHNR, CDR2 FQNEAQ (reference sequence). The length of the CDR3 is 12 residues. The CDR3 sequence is CTSGTSNTEAFF. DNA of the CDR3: TGTACCAGCGGTACTTCAAACACTGAAGCTTTCTTT.

The CDR3 loop is CASSQGEKGPYEQYF. CDR3 bases: TGTGCCAGCAGCCAGGGGGAAAAGGGCCCCTACGAGCAGTACTTC. The chain couples TRBV5-5 to TRBJ2-7; 7 bases line up with TRBD1. Germline-derived CDR1 and CDR2 are SGHKS and YYEKEE (reference sequence). The CDR3 has 15 residues. V dropped 4 bases and J dropped 2; count of bases not matched to a gene: 9.

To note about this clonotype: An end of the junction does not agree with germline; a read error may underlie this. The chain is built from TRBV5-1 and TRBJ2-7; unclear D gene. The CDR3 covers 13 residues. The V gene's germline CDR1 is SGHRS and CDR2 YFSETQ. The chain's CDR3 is CASNLTLDYEQYF. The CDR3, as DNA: TGCGCCAGCAACTTGACGCTAGACTACGAGCAGTACTTC.